Listed below are T cell receptor beta chains from one sample, sequenced in a study of blood T cell repertoires in COVID-19. Measured with immunoSEQ multiplex PCR; TCRdb has only the in-frame clones, and not every one. The sample lists about 140,000 clones; 60% to 85% were seen once. Sample: peripheral blood. These receptors all stem from a man aged 45-65 years with acute or convalescent COVID-19. The CDR3 runs from the conserved cysteine through the conserved F or W. Each record gives: D gene, J gene, V gene, clone size, CDR3 DNA, CDR3 protein. D genes are given only for firm matches. Only part of the rows carry a size: once, few, many, or a class if the clone is expanded.

d_gene: .
j_gene: TRBJ1-1
v_gene: TRBV4-2
abundance: .
CDR3nt: TGTGCCAGCAGCCAAGATTCGCCCCAGGGGACTGAAGCTTTCTTT
CDR3aa: CASSQDSPQGTEAFF

d_gene: TRBD2
j_gene: TRBJ2-3
v_gene: TRBV10-3
abundance: .
CDR3nt: TGTGCCATCAGTGGTAAGGCCGGGGGAGGGACAGATACGCAGTATTTT
CDR3aa: CAISGKAGGGTDTQYF

d_gene: TRBD2
j_gene: TRBJ2-3
v_gene: TRBV27
abundance: .
CDR3nt: TGTGCCAGCAGTTCAGGGACTAGCGAGGCAGATACGCAGTATTTT
CDR3aa: CASSSGTSEADTQYF

d_gene: TRBD1
j_gene: TRBJ1-2
v_gene: TRBV7-9
abundance: .
CDR3nt: TGTGCCAGCAGCTTGGACAGGGCCATCTATGGCTACACCTTC
CDR3aa: CASSLDRAIYGYTF

d_gene: .
j_gene: TRBJ1-4
v_gene: TRBV27
abundance: .
CDR3nt: TGTGCCAGCAGCCTTACGACGGGTGGAGAAAAACTGTTTTTT
CDR3aa: CASSLTTGGEKLFF

d_gene: .
j_gene: TRBJ1-1
v_gene: TRBV19
abundance: .
CDR3nt: TGTGCCAGTAGTGCAGGGACGGCGGGAGGCACTGAAGCTTTCTTT
CDR3aa: CASSAGTAGGTEAFF

d_gene: .
j_gene: TRBJ1-4
v_gene: TRBV30
abundance: .
CDR3nt: TGTGCCTCCCGGAGGTCAACTAATGAAAAACTGTTTTTT
CDR3aa: CASRRSTNEKLFF

d_gene: .
j_gene: TRBJ1-2
v_gene: TRBV27
abundance: many
CDR3nt: TGTGCCAGCAGTTTACGGGAGAGCTATGGCTACACCTTC
CDR3aa: CASSLRESYGYTF

d_gene: .
j_gene: TRBJ2-1
v_gene: TRBV19
abundance: few
CDR3nt: TGTGCCAGTAGTCCTCCCCAGGACTTCAATGAGCAGTTCTTC
CDR3aa: CASSPPQDFNEQFF

d_gene: TRBD1
j_gene: TRBJ2-4
v_gene: TRBV30
abundance: .
CDR3nt: TGTGCCTGGAATCCGGCAGGGGGCTTAAACATTCAGTACTTC
CDR3aa: CAWNPAGGLNIQYF

d_gene: TRBD2
j_gene: TRBJ2-2
v_gene: TRBV3-1/TRBV3-2
abundance: .
CDR3nt: TGTGCCAGCAGCCAAGGTCCTAGCGGGGGGGTAAACACCGGGGAGCTGTTTTTT
CDR3aa: CASSQGPSGGVNTGELFF

d_gene: .
j_gene: TRBJ2-3
v_gene: TRBV12-3/TRBV12-4
abundance: .
CDR3nt: TGTGCCAGCAGTTTCTTCACAGATACGCAGTATTTT
CDR3aa: CASSFFTDTQYF

d_gene: TRBD1
j_gene: TRBJ2-1
v_gene: TRBV24-1
abundance: .
CDR3nt: TGTGCCACCAGTGATTTTACCGGGACAGGGAGTACTGAGCAGTTCTTC
CDR3aa: CATSDFTGTGSTEQFF

d_gene: TRBD2
j_gene: TRBJ2-7
v_gene: TRBV7-2
abundance: .
CDR3nt: TGTGCCAGCAGCGCGCGACCGGGACTAGCGGGCGCCTACGAGCAGTACTTC
CDR3aa: CASSARPGLAGAYEQYF

d_gene: TRBD2
j_gene: TRBJ2-3
v_gene: TRBV7-2
abundance: once
CDR3nt: TGTGCCAGCAGCTCCGGGAAGCGGGGGGGATACACAGATACGCAGTATTTT
CDR3aa: CASSSGKRGGYTDTQYF

d_gene: TRBD2
j_gene: TRBJ2-3
v_gene: TRBV3-1/TRBV3-2
abundance: .
CDR3nt: TGTGCCAGCAGCGGGTATATGACTAGCGGGGGGCAAACAGATACGCAGTATTTT
CDR3aa: CASSGYMTSGGQTDTQYF

d_gene: TRBD1
j_gene: TRBJ1-1
v_gene: TRBV19
abundance: .
CDR3nt: TGTGCCAGTAGTCAGGGGGTGTGGACTGAAGCTTTCTTT
CDR3aa: CASSQGVWTEAFF

d_gene: TRBD2
j_gene: TRBJ2-4
v_gene: TRBV7-2
abundance: .
CDR3nt: TGTGCCAGCAGCTTAGGGCGGGGGGCAAACATTCAGTACTTC
CDR3aa: CASSLGRGANIQYF

d_gene: TRBD2
j_gene: TRBJ2-1
v_gene: TRBV10-3
abundance: .
CDR3nt: TGTGCCATCAGTTATAGTAGCGGGGGACAATACAATGAGCAGTTCTTC
CDR3aa: CAISYSSGGQYNEQFF

d_gene: .
j_gene: TRBJ1-1
v_gene: TRBV10-3
abundance: .
CDR3nt: TGTGCCACCTCACTTGCTCAGAACACTGAAGCTTTCTTT
CDR3aa: CATSLAQNTEAFF

d_gene: .
j_gene: TRBJ2-2
v_gene: TRBV19
abundance: .
CDR3nt: TGTGCCAGTAGTCCCCGGCGGGCGGACACCGGGGAGCTGTTTTTT
CDR3aa: CASSPRRADTGELFF

d_gene: .
j_gene: TRBJ2-2
v_gene: TRBV3-1/TRBV3-2
abundance: .
CDR3nt: TGTGCCAGCAGCTACGGGTCCGCAACCGGGGAGCTGTTTTTT
CDR3aa: CASSYGSATGELFF

d_gene: TRBD1
j_gene: TRBJ1-2
v_gene: TRBV30
abundance: few
CDR3nt: TGTGCCTGCGGGACAGGGAATGGCTACACCTTC
CDR3aa: CACGTGNGYTF

d_gene: .
j_gene: TRBJ2-4
v_gene: TRBV3-1/TRBV3-2
abundance: .
CDR3nt: TGTGCCAGCAGCCACGACTTCCGCGGGAACATTCAGTACTTC
CDR3aa: CASSHDFRGNIQYF

d_gene: .
j_gene: TRBJ1-1
v_gene: TRBV6-1
abundance: once
CDR3nt: TGTGCCAGCAGTGAATTCAGATCCATGAACACTGAAGCTTTCTTT
CDR3aa: CASSEFRSMNTEAFF

d_gene: TRBD1
j_gene: TRBJ2-4
v_gene: TRBV28
abundance: .
CDR3nt: TGTGCCAGCAGTTTTTCGGTGTTACAGACTCGACAGGGGGCGAGGGACATTCAGTACTTC
CDR3aa: CASSFSVLQTRQGARDIQYF

d_gene: TRBD2
j_gene: TRBJ2-2
v_gene: TRBV5-6
abundance: .
CDR3nt: TGTGCCAGCTCCACACCGGGACTAGCGGGGGGGCTGAACACCGGGGAGCTGTTTTTT
CDR3aa: CASSTPGLAGGLNTGELFF

d_gene: TRBD2
j_gene: TRBJ2-5
v_gene: TRBV5-1
abundance: .
CDR3nt: TGCGCCAGCAGCTCCGGGCCAGCGGGGGAAGAGACCCAGTACTTC
CDR3aa: CASSSGPAGEETQYF

d_gene: .
j_gene: TRBJ2-5
v_gene: TRBV2
abundance: once
CDR3nt: TGTGCCAGCAGGCTACTCGGGACCCAGTACTTC
CDR3aa: CASRLLGTQYF

d_gene: TRBD1
j_gene: TRBJ2-5
v_gene: TRBV11-2
abundance: .
CDR3nt: TGTGCCAGCAGAAGACAGGGGCAAGAGACCCAGTACTTC
CDR3aa: CASRRQGQETQYF

d_gene: TRBD1
j_gene: TRBJ1-2
v_gene: TRBV18
abundance: .
CDR3nt: TGTGCCAGCTCAGCGGGACAGGGGGACTATGGCTACACCTTC
CDR3aa: CASSAGQGDYGYTF

d_gene: .
j_gene: TRBJ1-3
v_gene: TRBV11-2
abundance: .
CDR3nt: TGTGCCAGCAGCCCTCAAAGAGGGACATCTGGAAACACCATATATTTT
CDR3aa: CASSPQRGTSGNTIYF

d_gene: .
j_gene: TRBJ1-5
v_gene: TRBV2
abundance: .
CDR3nt: TGTGCCAGCAGGCCCGGGGTTAGCAATCAGCCCCAGCATTTT
CDR3aa: CASRPGVSNQPQHF

d_gene: TRBD1
j_gene: TRBJ2-2
v_gene: TRBV7-7
abundance: .
CDR3nt: TGTGCCAGCAGCTTGGGGGACAGTTCGAACACCGGGGAGCTGTTTTTT
CDR3aa: CASSLGDSSNTGELFF

d_gene: TRBD1
j_gene: TRBJ1-2
v_gene: TRBV28
abundance: few
CDR3nt: TGTGCCAGCAGTGCGGCCGGGACAGGGGGCTATGGCTACACCTTC
CDR3aa: CASSAAGTGGYGYTF

d_gene: TRBD2
j_gene: TRBJ2-3
v_gene: TRBV19
abundance: .
CDR3nt: TGTGCCAGTACTATTAGCGGGGGGGCCTTAGATACGCAGTATTTT
CDR3aa: CASTISGGALDTQYF

d_gene: .
j_gene: TRBJ1-1
v_gene: TRBV29-1
abundance: few
CDR3nt: TGCAGCTTGATCAGGGGCACTGAAGCTTTCTTT
CDR3aa: CSLIRGTEAFF

d_gene: .
j_gene: TRBJ2-5
v_gene: TRBV11-2
abundance: .
CDR3nt: TGTGCCAGCAGCTTGTTGACAGCCGACCAAGAGACCCAGTACTTC
CDR3aa: CASSLLTADQETQYF

d_gene: TRBD1
j_gene: TRBJ1-4
v_gene: TRBV28
abundance: .
CDR3nt: TGTGCCAGCAGTTCCTCCGGGACAGATGAAAAACTGTTTTTT
CDR3aa: CASSSSGTDEKLFF

d_gene: TRBD1
j_gene: TRBJ1-1
v_gene: TRBV5-1
abundance: .
CDR3nt: TGCGCCAGCAGCCGGAACCTTGACAGGGCCACTGAAGCTTTCTTT
CDR3aa: CASSRNLDRATEAFF

d_gene: .
j_gene: TRBJ1-3
v_gene: TRBV19
abundance: .
CDR3nt: TGTGCCAGTAGTGCACAGGGTTTTGGAAACACCATATATTTT
CDR3aa: CASSAQGFGNTIYF

d_gene: .
j_gene: TRBJ1-1
v_gene: TRBV6-5
abundance: .
CDR3nt: TGTGCCAGCAGTCCCTATGGGCAGGGGACTGAAGCTTTCTTT
CDR3aa: CASSPYGQGTEAFF

d_gene: TRBD1
j_gene: TRBJ1-2
v_gene: TRBV3-1/TRBV3-2
abundance: .
CDR3nt: TGTGCCAGCAGCCAGGCAGGGACAGGAGGCTACACCTTC
CDR3aa: CASSQAGTGGYTF

d_gene: TRBD1
j_gene: TRBJ1-2
v_gene: TRBV5-1
abundance: .
CDR3nt: TGCGCCAGCAGACGACAGGGAGAGGGCTATGGCTACACCTTC
CDR3aa: CASRRQGEGYGYTF

d_gene: .
j_gene: TRBJ2-7
v_gene: TRBV5-8
abundance: .
CDR3nt: TGTGCCAGCAGCTTGGCTCCAGGCCCCTACGAGCAGTACTTC
CDR3aa: CASSLAPGPYEQYF

d_gene: TRBD1
j_gene: TRBJ1-2
v_gene: TRBV6-2/TRBV6-3
abundance: .
CDR3nt: TGTGCCAGCAGTCGAACAGGGGGAAGGGGGAGAGGAGGCTACACCTTC
CDR3aa: CASSRTGGRGRGGYTF

d_gene: TRBD2
j_gene: TRBJ2-5
v_gene: TRBV30
abundance: many
CDR3nt: TGTGCCTGGAGTGGTCTAGCGGGGGGGCAAGAGACCCAGTACTTC
CDR3aa: CAWSGLAGGQETQYF

d_gene: .
j_gene: TRBJ2-5
v_gene: TRBV7-6
abundance: .
CDR3nt: TGTGCCAGCAGCCTCCAAGAGACCCAGTACTTC
CDR3aa: CASSLQETQYF

d_gene: .
j_gene: TRBJ2-1
v_gene: TRBV5-4
abundance: .
CDR3nt: TGTGCCAGCAGCCTACCGCTACCACTCGGGTTCAATGAGCAGTTCTTC
CDR3aa: CASSLPLPLGFNEQFF

d_gene: .
j_gene: TRBJ2-7
v_gene: TRBV7-2
abundance: .
CDR3nt: TGTGCCAGCAGCTTAGCCCAGGGCTTCTACGAGCAGTACTTC
CDR3aa: CASSLAQGFYEQYF

d_gene: .
j_gene: TRBJ1-5
v_gene: TRBV15
abundance: .
CDR3nt: TGTGCCACCAGCACGAGTGGAGGTCAGCCCCAGCATTTT
CDR3aa: CATSTSGGQPQHF

d_gene: TRBD1
j_gene: TRBJ2-7
v_gene: TRBV6-5
abundance: few
CDR3nt: TGTGCCAGCTTGGACAGGGGGCCTAGGGAGCAGTACTTC
CDR3aa: CASLDRGPREQYF

d_gene: TRBD2
j_gene: TRBJ2-3
v_gene: TRBV5-1
abundance: .
CDR3nt: TGCGCCAGCAGCTGGCCCACTAGCGGCGATACGCAGTATTTT
CDR3aa: CASSWPTSGDTQYF

d_gene: .
j_gene: TRBJ1-5
v_gene: TRBV6-5
abundance: .
CDR3nt: TGTGCCAGCAGGGGGGACACTAGCAATCAGCCCCAGCATTTT
CDR3aa: CASRGDTSNQPQHF

d_gene: TRBD1
j_gene: TRBJ1-5
v_gene: TRBV7-8
abundance: .
CDR3nt: TGTGCCAGCAGCTCCAGGACAGGGGTTAGTCAGCCCCAGCATTTT
CDR3aa: CASSSRTGVSQPQHF